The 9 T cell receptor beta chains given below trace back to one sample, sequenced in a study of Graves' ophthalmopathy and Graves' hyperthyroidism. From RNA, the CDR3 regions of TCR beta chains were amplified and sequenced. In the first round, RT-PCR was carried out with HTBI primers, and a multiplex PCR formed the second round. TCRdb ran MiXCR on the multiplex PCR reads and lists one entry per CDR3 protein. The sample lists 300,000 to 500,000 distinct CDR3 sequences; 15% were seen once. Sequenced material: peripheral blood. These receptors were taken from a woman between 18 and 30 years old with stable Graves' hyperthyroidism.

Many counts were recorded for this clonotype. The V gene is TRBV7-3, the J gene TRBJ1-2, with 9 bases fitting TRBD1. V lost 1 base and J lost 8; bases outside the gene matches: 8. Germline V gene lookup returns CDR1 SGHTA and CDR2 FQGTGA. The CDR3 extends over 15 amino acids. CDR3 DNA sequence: TGTGCCAGCAGCTTAAAGGGACAGGGTTTCCAAGGCTACACCTTC. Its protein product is CASSLKGQGFQGYTF.

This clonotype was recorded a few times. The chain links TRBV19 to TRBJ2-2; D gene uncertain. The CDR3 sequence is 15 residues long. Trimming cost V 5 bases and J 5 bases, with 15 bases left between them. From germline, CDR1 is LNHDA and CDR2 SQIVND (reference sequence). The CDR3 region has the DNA TGTGCCAGTAGTCCCGTGGTGCCGGTGACCGGGGAGCTGTTTTTT. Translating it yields CASSPVVPVTGELFF.

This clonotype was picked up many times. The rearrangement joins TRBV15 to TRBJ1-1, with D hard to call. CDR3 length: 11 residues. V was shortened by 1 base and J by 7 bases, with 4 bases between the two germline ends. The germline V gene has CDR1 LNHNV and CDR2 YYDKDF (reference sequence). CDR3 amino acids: CATSRVGEAFF. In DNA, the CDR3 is TGTGCCACCAGCAGAGTTGGTGAAGCTTTCTTT. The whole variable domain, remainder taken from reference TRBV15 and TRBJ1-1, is DAMVIQNPRYQVTQFGKPVTLSCSQTLNHNVMYWYQQKSSQAPKLLFHYYDKDFNNEADTPDNFQSRRPNTSFCFLDIRSPGLGDTAMYLCATSRVGEAFFGQGTRLTVV.

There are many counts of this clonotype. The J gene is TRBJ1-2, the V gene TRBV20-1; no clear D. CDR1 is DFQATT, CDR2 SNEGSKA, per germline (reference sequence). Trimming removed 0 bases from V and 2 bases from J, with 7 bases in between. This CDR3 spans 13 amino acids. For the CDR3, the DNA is TGCAGTGCTAGAGACGACTTGAACTATGGCTACACCTTC. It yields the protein CSARDDLNYGYTF.

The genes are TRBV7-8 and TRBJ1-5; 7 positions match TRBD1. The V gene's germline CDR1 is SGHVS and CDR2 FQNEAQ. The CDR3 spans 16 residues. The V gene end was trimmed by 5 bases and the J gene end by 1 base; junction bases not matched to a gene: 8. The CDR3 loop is CASSLIGGGSNQPQHF. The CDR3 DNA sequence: TGTGCCAGCAGCCTCATAGGGGGCGGAAGCAATCAGCCCCAGCATTTT.

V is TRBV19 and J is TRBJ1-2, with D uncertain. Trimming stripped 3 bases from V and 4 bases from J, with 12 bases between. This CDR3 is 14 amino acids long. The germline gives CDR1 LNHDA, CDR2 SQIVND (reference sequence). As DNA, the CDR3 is TGTGCCAGTAGTATCCCAGGACCCCTCTATGGCTACACCTTC. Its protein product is CASSIPGPLYGYTF.

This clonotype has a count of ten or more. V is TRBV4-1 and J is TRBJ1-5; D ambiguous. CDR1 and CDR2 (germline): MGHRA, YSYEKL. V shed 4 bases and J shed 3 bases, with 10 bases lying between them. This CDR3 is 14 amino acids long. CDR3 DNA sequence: TGCGCCAGCAGCCCTTCAGGAAACAATCAGCCCCAGCATTTT. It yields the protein CASSPSGNNQPQHF.

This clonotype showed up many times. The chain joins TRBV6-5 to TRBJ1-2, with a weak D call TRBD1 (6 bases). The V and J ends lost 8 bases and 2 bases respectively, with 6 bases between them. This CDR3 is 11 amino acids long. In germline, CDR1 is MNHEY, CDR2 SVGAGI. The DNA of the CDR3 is TGTGCCAGCGGACAGAACTATGGCTACACCTTC. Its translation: CASGQNYGYTF.

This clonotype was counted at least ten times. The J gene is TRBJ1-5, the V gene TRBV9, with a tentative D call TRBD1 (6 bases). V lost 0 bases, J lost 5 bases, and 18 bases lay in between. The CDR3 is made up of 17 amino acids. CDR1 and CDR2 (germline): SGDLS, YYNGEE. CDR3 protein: CASSVARTQGGDQPQHF. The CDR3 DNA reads TGTGCCAGCAGCGTAGCTCGGACACAGGGAGGAGATCAGCCCCAGCATTTT.